What follows describes a single T cell receptor (beta chain). Patients in Seattle were enrolled during active infection, then followed longitudinally. This specimen comes from a study of blood T cell repertoires in COVID-19. Study details: Some COVID-19 samples were acute and others convalescent; all came from the United States, Italy and Spain.

In the authors' methods: Nucleated cell number was recorded as an estimate derived from reference gene primer amplification. Using immunoSEQ multiplex PCR, the repertoire was profiled, and TCRdb retains in-frame clones only, with some absent. The V and J calls and clone size come from that table; D and trimming were worked out from the DNA. The sample includes 150,000 to 200,000 clones, roughly 81% of them seen just once. CDR3 length: 16 residues. The trim removed 0 bases at V and 6 bases at J, leaving 6 bases unmatched. Germline V lookup: CDR1 LNHNV, CDR2 YYDKDF (reference sequence). The receptor was isolated from a woman older than 75 with COVID-19, enrolled during active disease. This rearrangement joins TRBV15 to TRBJ2-1; 9 bases match TRBD2. Sequenced material: peripheral blood. In DNA form, the CDR3 reads TGTGCCACCAGCAGAGACCATTCGACTAGCGGCAATGAGCAGTTCTTC. Translation: CATSRDHSTSGNEQFF.